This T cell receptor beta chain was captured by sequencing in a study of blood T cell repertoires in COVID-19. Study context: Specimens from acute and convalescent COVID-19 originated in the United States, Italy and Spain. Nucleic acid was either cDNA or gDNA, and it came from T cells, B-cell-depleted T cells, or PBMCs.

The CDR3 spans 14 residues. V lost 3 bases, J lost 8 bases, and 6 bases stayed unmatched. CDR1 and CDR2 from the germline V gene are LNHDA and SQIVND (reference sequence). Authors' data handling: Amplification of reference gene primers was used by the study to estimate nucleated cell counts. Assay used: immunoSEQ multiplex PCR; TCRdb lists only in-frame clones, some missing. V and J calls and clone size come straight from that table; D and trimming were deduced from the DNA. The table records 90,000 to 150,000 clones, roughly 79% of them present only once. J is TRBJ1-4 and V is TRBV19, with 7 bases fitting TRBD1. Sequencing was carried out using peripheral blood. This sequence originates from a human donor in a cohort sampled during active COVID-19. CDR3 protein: CASSIGQDNEKLFF. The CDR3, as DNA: TGTGCCAGTAGTATCGGACAGGACAACGAAAAACTGTTTTTT.